This is a list of T cell receptor beta chains from one sample in a study of blood T cells in healthy people across ages. Using its own MiXCR run on the 5' RACE reads, TCRdb lists one record per CDR3 protein. Of 790,000 or so distinct CDR3 sequences in the sample, just over 55% were seen once. The sample comprised blood. The receptors here all came from a man in his forties in good health. CDR3s include the opening cysteine and the closing phenylalanine or tryptophan.

CDR3 protein	CDR3 length	V gene
CASSTSGGHNEQFF	14	TRBV12-3/TRBV12-4
CASSLPSVYEQYF	13	TRBV5-1
CASSLVQSSSYEQYF	15	TRBV5-1
CASSTGRISYEQYF	14	TRBV5-1
CASRPRGVLEQYF	13	TRBV28
CSARQGAVYEQYF	13	TRBV20-1
CASRGAGTGGYEQYF	15	TRBV6-6
CSARPADYNEQFF	13	TRBV20-1
CSAREGNTQYF	11	TRBV20-1
CSVAVGGPIYEQYF	14	TRBV29-1
CASSTREGQHNEQFF	15	TRBV6-1
CASSPGTSGSRAQYF	15	TRBV5-1
CASQLADVETQYF	13	TRBV6-6
CASSSAFVQFF	11	TRBV12-3/TRBV12-4
CASRPGTGQSGYTF	14	TRBV6-5
CSAASTSGSSGANVLTF	17	TRBV20-1
CASTKGPDRWVGSNQPQHF	19	TRBV6-2/TRBV6-3
CATSRPRDRATDTQYF	16	TRBV15
CASSISGDEQYF	12	TRBV5-6
CSASTYNEQYF	11	TRBV20-1
CANRYRESTDTQYF	14	TRBV2
CASSKKGGEGGNEKLFF	17	TRBV21-1
CASSQDRYSDGYTF	14	TRBV4-2
CASSFTSAGEWAESYEQYF	19	TRBV7-9
CASSSVGAWETQYF	14	TRBV12-3/TRBV12-4
CASVRGSTDTQYF	13	TRBV25-1
CASSLSGSGYEQYF	14	TRBV27
CASSPWARGSNTEAFF	16	TRBV4-1
CASSLPSGLAGVSYNGQFF	19	TRBV12-3/TRBV12-4
CASSYGAGTFTDTQYF	16	TRBV6-5
CASSLGSGLSYEQYF	15	TRBV5-1
CSAIPPRRVETQYF	14	TRBV20-1
CASRGPLPGQGDSGYTF	17	TRBV7-9
CASKGAGNSPLHF	13	TRBV7-3
CASSQVGQGSSPDTQYF	17	TRBV3-1
CASSQETSGMSYEQYF	16	TRBV4-3
CASSQGRTYEGSSYNEQYF	19	TRBV4-2
CSARDRHGRGPEQYF	15	TRBV20-1
CASSLEASGTDTQYF	15	TRBV5-1
CASSQTSGSDEQYF	14	TRBV3-1
CASSQDARQGLVEKLFF	17	TRBV4-2
CASSLSDTDWGTQYF	15	TRBV7-6
CASTEGQAIYNEQFF	15	TRBV5-1
CASSLGASQRDTQYF	15	TRBV5-6
CASSFDRQDPQPQHF	15	TRBV12-3/TRBV12-4
CASSQIGLQKDEQYF	15	TRBV4-1
CSAIPAGGPVNTQYF	15	TRBV20-1
CASSPSDHEQYF	12	TRBV5-1
CASSVGLAGEIQETQYF	17	TRBV5-1
CASNRGEQETQYF	13	TRBV6-1
CASSQERADTQYF	13	TRBV6-4
CASRPTGGGYTF	12	TRBV12-3/TRBV12-4
CASSSTYSNEQYF	13	TRBV12-3/TRBV12-4
CSAREIGSEKLFF	13	TRBV20-1
CASSLVGGSAEQFF	14	TRBV7-2
CASSQASRQGANYGYTF	17	TRBV4-2
CASSEIRVYQPQHF	14	TRBV2